This T cell receptor beta chain is drawn from a study of T cells in Graves' hyperthyroidism and ophthalmopathy. Broader study findings: In validation, the model predicted ophthalmopathy. These predictions came a median approximately 6.5 months before onset. Most thyroid clonotypes that were expanded above 0.001 also turned up in blood.

In regard to this clonotype: The antigen remains undetermined.

Not enrolled were patients with uncontrolled infection, other autoimmune disease, pregnancy or lactation. Used for diagnoses were clinical symptoms, serum thyroxine and TRAb, thyroid ultrasound and orbital computed tomography. RNA transcripts served as the template for amplifying TCR beta CDR3 regions. The HTBI primer set drove a first-round RT-PCR of the TCR CDR3. Each CDR3 protein is one row after TCRdb ran MiXCR on the multiplex PCR reads. This table has about 570,000 distinct CDR3 sequences, under 60% appearing once. The clonotype originates from an adult woman with Graves' disease, either hyperthyroidism or ophthalmopathy (not recorded which). Sequencing was done on a sample of peripheral blood or thyroid tissue (not recorded which).

CDR3 sequence: CASSEAGHLSYEQYF. CDR3 DNA: TGCGCCAGCAGTGAGGCGGGACACCTCTCCTACGAGCAGTACTTC. This rearrangement joins TRBV10-2 to TRBJ2-7, with D possibly called TRBD1 or TRBD2 (6 bases each). The length of the CDR3 is 15 residues. With 2 bases removed from V and 0 bases from J, the gap between germline ends came to 11 bases. CDR1 is WSHSY and CDR2 is SAAADI in the germline V gene.